The 3 T cell receptor beta chains below come from one sample, sequenced in a study of T cell changes during pregnancy in multiple sclerosis. Only in-frame clones appear in the TCRdb table, and some are missing; sequencing was by immunoSEQ multiplex PCR. The sample consists of roughly 58,000 clones, 92% of them appearing once. The sequenced sample was CD4+ T cells from peripheral blood mononuclear cells, obtained after pregnancy. Every receptor here comes from a female donor in good health, enrolled as a control in a pregnancy study.

The chain combines TRBV30 with TRBJ1-2, with 12 bases lining up with TRBD1. Trimming cost V 3 bases and J 7 bases; bases outside gene matches: 6. The CDR3 spans 14 residues. CDR1 is GTSNPN, CDR2 SVGIG, per germline (reference sequence). CDR3 region: CAWSTGTGGFGYTF. The CDR3 nucleotides are TGTGCCTGGAGCACAGGGACAGGGGGCTTTGGCTACACCTTC.

The rearrangement joins TRBV27 to TRBJ2-7; D may be TRBD2 (5 bases). The germline gives CDR1 MNHEY, CDR2 SMNVEV (reference sequence). Trimming took off 5 bases at V and 2 bases at J, with 13 bases between the two ends. This CDR3 region has 14 residues. CDR3 nucleotide sequence: TGTGCCAGCAGTCCCGTAGACGGGGCCTACGAGCAGTACTTC. This encodes CASSPVDGAYEQYF.

The rearrangement links TRBV2 to TRBJ1-5, with D tentatively TRBD1 (5 bases). Germline CDR1 SNHLY, CDR2 FYNNEI. Trimming took 8 bases from V and 4 from J, leaving 12 bases between them. CDR3 length: 13 amino acids. The CDR3 DNA reads as TGTGCCAGCTCCGGGGGATCAAATCAGCCCCAGCATTTT. Translation: CASSGGSNQPQHF.